These 29 T cell receptor beta chains share one sample of origin, sequenced in a study of shared clonotypes between healthy human individuals. Profiled with immunoSEQ multiplex PCR; TCRdb holds only in-frame clones, not every one. The table records roughly 2,300,000 clones, 85% to 95% of them present only once. Sequenced material: naive CD4+ T cells from PBMCs. As for subset: CD45RA+ positively selected. The receptors shown here come from a young man in good health. Some clones in this sample may be carry-over from other donors' samples.

The chain is built from TRBV14 and TRBJ1-2, with a tentative D call TRBD1 (5 bases). The CDR3 consists of 12 residues. Germline CDR1 SGHDN, CDR2 FVKESK. V lost 4 bases and J lost 5, with 8 bases in between. The CDR3 is CASSPWGYGYTF. The CDR3 bases are TGTGCCAGCAGCCCGTGGGGGTATGGCTACACCTTC.

The rearrangement joins TRBV11-3 to TRBJ2-7, with a weak D call TRBD2 (5 bases). V was clipped by 1 base and J by 5 bases, with 12 bases between them. CDR1 is SGHNT and CDR2 is YENEEA in the germline V gene. The CDR3 loop spans 14 amino acids. Here the CDR3 reads CASSLGGSLDEQYF. CDR3 DNA sequence: TGTGCCAGCAGCTTAGGAGGGAGTCTAGACGAGCAGTACTTC.

The rearrangement links TRBV7-9 to TRBJ1-4; D remains unclear. V lost 5 bases and J lost 0, with 7 bases in between. Germline V gives CDR1 SEHNR, CDR2 FQNEAQ (reference sequence). This CDR3 contains 14 residues. CDR3 residues: CASSHRTTNEKLFF. The DNA for the CDR3 is TGTGCCAGCAGCCACCGAACAACTAATGAAAAACTGTTTTTT.

The chain couples TRBV4-2 to TRBJ2-7; TRBD2 aligns across 14 bases. The CDR3 has 17 residues. From germline, CDR1 is LGHNA and CDR2 YNFKEQ. V dropped 4 bases and J dropped 7; count of bases not matched to a gene: 12. CDR3 DNA: TGTGCCAGCAGCCTTTTACCGGGACTAGCGGGAGTAACTGAGCAGTACTTC. Its protein product is CASSLLPGLAGVTEQYF.

The chain links TRBV7-9 to TRBJ2-5, with TRBD2 identical over 7 bases. The CDR3 is made up of 14 amino acids. Trimming took 0 bases from V and 4 from J; bases not matched to a gene: 2. In germline, CDR1 is SEHNR, CDR2 FQNEAQ (reference sequence). CDR3 amino acids: CASSLAGLGETQYF. The CDR3 nucleotides are TGTGCCAGCAGCTTAGCTGGACTAGGAGAGACCCAGTACTTC.

The rearrangement uses TRBV7-2 and TRBJ2-7; D could derive from TRBD1 or TRBD2 (5 bases each). This CDR3 comprises 14 residues. Germline V gene data show CDR1 as SGHTA and CDR2 as FQGNSA. The V and J ends lost 3 bases and 1 base respectively, with 10 bases between them. The CDR3 DNA reads as TGTGCCAGCAGCTTCCGGGACGGGTCCTACGAGCAGTACTTC. Residues: CASSFRDGSYEQYF.

The chain joins TRBV2 to TRBJ2-3; no firm D call. Trimming took 5 bases from V and 6 from J, leaving 9 bases between them. This CDR3 has 12 amino acids. Per the germline V gene, CDR1 is SNHLY and CDR2 is FYNNEI. Written as DNA, the CDR3 is TGTGCCAGCAGTCCCCGATGGGATACGCAGTATTTT. Protein product: CASSPRWDTQYF.

This chain links TRBV2 with TRBJ1-5; 8 positions agree with TRBD1. This CDR3 is 14 amino acids long. CDR1 and CDR2 (germline): SNHLY, FYNNEI. V trimming: 3 bases; J trimming: 6 bases; junction bases outside the gene matches: 4. CDR3 loop: CASSDTTGVQPQHF. The DNA of the CDR3 is TGTGCCAGCAGTGATACGACAGGGGTTCAGCCCCAGCATTTT.

This clone was detected only a few times. The J gene is TRBJ1-1, the V gene TRBV18; D unclear. Germline CDR1 and CDR2: KGHSH and LQKENI. V was clipped by 3 bases and J by 0 bases, with 11 bases between them. The CDR3 has 15 amino acids. CDR3 sequence reads: CASSPYTEMNTEAFF. CDR3 nucleotides: TGTGCCAGCTCACCTTATACGGAAATGAACACTGAAGCTTTCTTT.

The chain couples TRBV29-1 to TRBJ2-7, with 8 bases identical to TRBD1. There are 12 residues in the CDR3. Germline values: CDR1 SQVTM, CDR2 ANQGSEA. With V trimmed by 3 bases and J by 8 bases, 6 bases remained unmatched. The CDR3, as DNA: TGCAGCGTTGAGATACAGGGGGGCAAGCAGTACTTC. Translation: CSVEIQGGKQYF.

With respect to this clone: One end of the junction varies from germline; a read error may be responsible. V usage is TRBV6-5 and J usage is TRBJ2-1, with TRBD1 matching 8 bases. The germline V gene encodes CDR1 MNHEY and CDR2 SVGAGI. The CDR3 runs 13 residues. CDR3 loop: CASSYGQGRSKVF. The CDR3 DNA follows: TGTGCCAGCAGCTATGGACAGGGAAGGAGCAAAGTCTTC.

CDR3 nucleotide sequence: TGTGCCAGCAGTGAACAACCTGCGGCCTACAATGAGCAGTTCTTC. Its translation is CASSEQPAAYNEQFF. J is TRBJ2-1 and V is TRBV2; D remains ambiguous. This CDR3 is 15 amino acids long. The V end lost 2 bases, the J end lost 2 bases, and 10 bases lay between the germline ends. Germline V gene data show CDR1 as SNHLY and CDR2 as FYNNEI.

The V and J genes are TRBV6-1 and TRBJ2-1; maybe TRBD2 (5 bases). CDR3 length: 18 amino acids. The V end lost 4 bases, the J end lost 5 bases, and 24 bases lay between the germline ends. Looked up from germline, CDR1 is MNHNS and CDR2 is SASEGT. The CDR3 spells CASSAPRVFAEVHNEQFF. For the CDR3, the DNA is TGTGCCAGCAGTGCCCCCCGGGTGTTCGCGGAGGTCCACAATGAGCAGTTCTTC.

The chain carries TRBV13 and TRBJ2-1; the match to TRBD2 covers 10 bases. Germline V gene sequence: CDR1 PRHDT, CDR2 FYEKMQ (reference sequence). V trimming: 1 base; J trimming: 0 bases; junction bases outside the gene matches: 6. The CDR3 is 18 amino acids. CDR3 residues: CASSLVRTSGSSYNEQFF. CDR3 nucleotide sequence: TGTGCCAGCAGCTTAGTTCGGACTAGCGGAAGCTCCTACAATGAGCAGTTCTTC.

About this clone: The identical CDR3 is also encoded by other nucleotide sequences in the sample. The chain carries TRBV7-3 and TRBJ2-1; D is perhaps TRBD1 or TRBD2 (5 bases each). Germline CDR1 SGHTA, CDR2 FQGTGA. V was pared by 5 bases and J by 4 bases, with 9 bases between. The CDR3 loop spans 13 amino acids. For the CDR3, the DNA is TGTGCCAGCAGCAGGGGACGGTACAATGAGCAGTTCTTC. This encodes CASSRGRYNEQFF.

CDR3 nucleotides: TGCGCCAGCAGCTTTTCAACTAGCGGGAATAATGAGCAGTTCTTC. This gives the protein CASSFSTSGNNEQFF. The rearrangement uses TRBV5-1 and TRBJ2-1, with 10 bases that match TRBD2. The CDR3 contains 15 residues. Germline trimming cut 2 bases from V and 7 bases from J; bases unmatched to any gene: 6. CDR1 and CDR2 (germline): SGHRS, YFSETQ.

The rearrangement links TRBV5-8 to TRBJ2-3; 8 bases are a match to TRBD2. The germline V gene encodes CDR1 SGHTS and CDR2 YDEGEE. The V gene end was trimmed by 0 bases and the J gene end by 5 bases; junction bases not matched to a gene: 5. The CDR3 totals 15 residues. The CDR3 spells CASSLASGYIDTQYF. The CDR3 DNA reads TGTGCCAGCAGCTTGGCTAGCGGGTATATAGATACGCAGTATTTT.

The chain recombines TRBV30 with TRBJ1-2; TRBD1 might be the D (6 bases). V lost 5 bases and J lost 10, with 17 bases in between. CDR3 length: 12 amino acids. Germline V gene lookup returns CDR1 GTSNPN and CDR2 SVGIG (reference sequence). CDR3 coding DNA: TGTGCCTGGGGCGGGACAAGGGAGGTCTACACCTTC. Protein sequence: CAWGGTREVYTF.

This rearrangement joins TRBV11-2 to TRBJ1-1; the D is unclear. CDR3 size: 15 residues. V lost 1 base and J 6 bases, leaving 15 bases between the germline ends. Germline V CDR1 and CDR2: SGHAT, FQNNGV. For the CDR3, the DNA is TGTGCCAGCAGCTTAGCGGCAGGTTATTGGTCTGAAGCTTTCTTT. Protein: CASSLAAGYWSEAFF.

About this clone: At one end the junction does not follow the germline gene, possibly because of a read error. The chain combines TRBV5-4 with TRBJ2-7; maybe TRBD2 (5 bases). The germline V gene has CDR1 SGHNT and CDR2 YYREEE (reference sequence). The CDR3 has 16 amino acids. The CDR3 DNA reads as TGCGCCAGCAGCCACGAAACTAGTATCCATAAAAACGAGCAGTACTTC. This gives the protein CASSHETSIHKNEQYF.

This rearrangement joins TRBV2 to TRBJ1-2; D gene uncertain. Trimming removed 7 bases at V and 8 bases at J, with 14 bases between. Germline CDR1 and CDR2: SNHLY and FYNNEI. This CDR3 region has 12 residues. The chain's CDR3 is CASINPRGGYTF. DNA of the CDR3: TGTGCCAGCATCAACCCACGTGGGGGCTACACCTTC. Variable domain in full (rest from reference TRBV2 and TRBJ1-2): EPEVTQTPSHQVTQMGQEVILRCVPISNHLYFYWYRQILGQKVEFLVSFYNNEISEKSEIFDDQFSVERPDGSNFTLKIRSTKLEDSAMYFCASINPRGGYTFGSGTRLTVV.

The rearrangement joins TRBV27 to TRBJ2-6, with D possibly being TRBD2 (5 bases). Germline values: CDR1 MNHEY, CDR2 SMNVEV (reference sequence). Trimming stripped 5 bases from V and 2 bases from J, with 16 bases between. The CDR3 loop spans 17 amino acids. The CDR3 bases are TGTGCCAGCAGTCGCTTTTCGGTGACTACTGGGGCCAACGTCCTGACTTTC. Its translation is CASSRFSVTTGANVLTF.

The V and J genes are TRBV27 and TRBJ2-3; 8 bases fit TRBD2. The CDR3 totals 13 residues. CDR1 and CDR2 (germline): MNHEY, SMNVEV (reference sequence). The trim removed 6 bases at V and 4 bases at J, leaving 3 bases unmatched. CDR3 sequence (DNA): TGTGCCAGCAGCCCTAGCGGGCCAGATACGCAGTATTTT. Translated: CASSPSGPDTQYF.

J is TRBJ1-5 and V is TRBV7-2; TRBD1 is a possible D gene (5 bases). The germline V and J ends were trimmed by 1 base and 4 bases, with 8 bases remaining between them. This CDR3 region has 14 residues. Germline V lookup: CDR1 SGHTA, CDR2 FQGNSA. The CDR3 here is CASSLGTPNQPQHF. The CDR3 bases are TGTGCCAGCAGCTTAGGGACACCTAATCAGCCCCAGCATTTT.

For the CDR3, the DNA is TGTGCCAGCAGCTTAGTACTAGCGGTACAAGAGACCCAGTACTTC. This sequence encodes CASSLVLAVQETQYF. This chain joins TRBV7-2 and TRBJ2-5; 8 nucleotides line up with TRBD2. The CDR3 sequence is 15 residues long. The trim removed 1 base at V and 2 bases at J, leaving 3 bases unmatched. Germline loops: CDR1 SGHTA, CDR2 FQGNSA. The entire variable domain, with the rest obtained from reference TRBV7-2 and TRBJ2-5, is as follows: GAGVSQSPSNKVTEKGKDVELRCDPISGHTALYWYRQSLGQGLEFLIYFQGNSAPDKSGLPSDRFSAERTGGSVSTLTIQRTQQEDSAVYLCASSLVLAVQETQYFGPGTRLLVL.

The chain recombines TRBV27 with TRBJ2-4; TRBD2 matches 11 bases. J gave up 3 bases and V 5 bases, and 6 bases lay outside the gene matches. Germline CDR1 and CDR2: MNHEY and SMNVEV (reference sequence). The CDR3 covers 16 residues. The CDR3 loop reads CASSPTSGTVKNIQYF. The DNA for the CDR3 is TGTGCCAGCAGTCCGACTAGCGGGACGGTCAAAAACATTCAGTACTTC.

The chain combines TRBV6-6 with TRBJ1-2; a weak D match, TRBD1 (6 bases). This CDR3 has 13 residues. V gave up 4 bases and J gave up 1 base, with 7 bases separating them. CDR1 MNHNY and CDR2 SVGAGI come from the germline V gene (reference sequence). CDR3 sequence reads: CASSFRGNYGYTF. CDR3 nucleotides: TGTGCCAGCAGTTTCAGGGGTAACTATGGCTACACCTTC.

V and J are TRBV5-1 and TRBJ2-7; 8 bases fit TRBD1. With V trimmed by 4 bases and J by 5 bases, 8 bases remained unmatched. Germline values: CDR1 SGHRS, CDR2 YFSETQ. The CDR3 runs to 14 residues. CDR3 bases: TGCGCCAGCAGCACCGAGCCGGACAGGGACGAGCAGTACTTC. Its protein product is CASSTEPDRDEQYF.

A word on this clone: The same CDR3 is also encoded by other DNA sequences in this sample. The chain is built from TRBV27 and TRBJ1-5; no definite D call. Trimming removed 3 bases from V and 4 bases from J, with 10 bases in between. This CDR3 is 14 amino acids long. Germline V gives CDR1 MNHEY, CDR2 SMNVEV (reference sequence). The chain's CDR3 is CASSFLGSNQPQHF. The CDR3 DNA sequence: TGTGCCAGCAGTTTTTTGGGGAGTAATCAGCCCCAGCATTTT.